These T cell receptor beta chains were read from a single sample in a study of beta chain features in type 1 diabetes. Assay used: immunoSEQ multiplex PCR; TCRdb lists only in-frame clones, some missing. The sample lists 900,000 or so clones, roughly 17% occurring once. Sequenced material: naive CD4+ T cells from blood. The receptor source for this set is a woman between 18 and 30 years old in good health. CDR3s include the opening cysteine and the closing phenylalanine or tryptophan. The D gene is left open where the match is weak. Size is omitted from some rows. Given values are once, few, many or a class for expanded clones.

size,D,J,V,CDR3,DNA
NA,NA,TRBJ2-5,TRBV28,CASSRGGQETQYF,TGTGCCAGCAGTAGGGGGGGCCAAGAGACCCAGTACTTC
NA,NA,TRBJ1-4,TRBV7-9,CASSKGLAVFF,TGTGCCAGCAGCAAGGGGCTGGCGGTGTTTTTT
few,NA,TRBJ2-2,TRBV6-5,CASSYSYTRLTGELFF,TGTGCCAGCAGTTACTCGTATACTAGACTTACCGGGGAGCTGTTTTTT
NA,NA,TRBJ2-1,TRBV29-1,CSVGGQSLGGSYNEQFF,TGCAGCGTTGGAGGCCAGTCGCTTGGGGGCTCCTACAATGAGCAGTTCTTC
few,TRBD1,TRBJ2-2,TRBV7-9,CASSPGQGGTGELFF,TGTGCCAGCAGCCCCGGACAGGGCGGCACCGGGGAGCTGTTTTTT
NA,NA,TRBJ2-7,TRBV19,CASSIRDSYEQYF,TGTGCCAGTAGTATCCGGGACTCCTACGAGCAGTACTTC
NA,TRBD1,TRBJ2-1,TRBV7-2,CASSLGGTGREQFF,TGTGCCAGCAGCTTAGGCGGGACAGGGCGGGAGCAGTTCTTC
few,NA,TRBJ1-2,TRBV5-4,CASSSVYGYTF,TGTGCCAGCAGCTCGGTATATGGCTACACCTTC
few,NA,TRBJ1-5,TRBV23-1,CASSLRDNQPQHF,TGCGCCAGCAGTCTAAGAGACAATCAGCCCCAGCATTTT
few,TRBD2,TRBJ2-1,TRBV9,CASSAERELYNEQFF,TGTGCCAGCAGCGCCGAGCGGGAGCTCTACAATGAGCAGTTCTTC
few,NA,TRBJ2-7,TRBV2,CASRGAGAVAQQYF,TGTGCCAGCAGGGGAGCAGGGGCAGTGGCCCAGCAGTACTTC
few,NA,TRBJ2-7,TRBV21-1,CASSKGQGNEQYF,TGTGCCAGCAGCAAAGGACAGGGAAACGAGCAGTACTTC
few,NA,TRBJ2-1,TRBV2,CASSRGRDSNEQFF,TGTGCCAGCAGTCGGGGCCGGGACTCCAATGAGCAGTTCTTC
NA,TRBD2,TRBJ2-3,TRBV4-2,CASSQGMTSGIADTQYF,TGTGCCAGCAGCCAAGGTATGACTAGCGGGATCGCAGATACGCAGTATTTT
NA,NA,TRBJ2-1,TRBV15,CATSRDSGNEQFF,TGTGCCACCAGCAGAGATAGTGGTAATGAGCAGTTCTTC
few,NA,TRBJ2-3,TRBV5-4,CASSSQAGDTQYF,TGTGCCAGCAGCTCTCAAGCGGGAGATACGCAGTATTTT